This T cell receptor beta chain was sequenced for a study of T cell repertoires in cytomegalovirus infection. Across the whole study: Selected CMV epitopes included recently identified HLA-C-restricted ones as well as well-studied HLA-B-restricted ones. Through public TCR beta signatures, both CMV infection and matching HLA type were indicated.

In its sample, this clonotype was seen many times. Antigen unknown. With 4 bases removed from V and 0 bases from J, the gap between germline ends came to 4 bases. CDR1 and CDR2 from the germline V gene are SGHTA and FQGNSA. The CDR3 covers 12 residues. General study findings and limits: CMV-specific HLA-C-restricted TCR beta clonotypes dominated the ex vivo response.

TCRdb reprocessed the reads with MiXCR, giving one entry per CDR3 protein. This table holds roughly 800,000 distinct CDR3 sequences, about 27% found once. This sequence was found in a human donor in good health (CMV status not recorded). Some clones in this sample may be carry-over from other donors' samples. The rearrangement links TRBV7-2 to TRBJ2-7; D not resolved. Sequences were derived from cultured CD8+ T cells from PBMCs, sampled from culture after CMV antigen stimulation. This chain's CDR3 is CASSSSSYEQYF. CDR3 coding DNA: TGTGCCAGCAGCTCCAGCTCCTACGAGCAGTACTTC.